The 10 T cell receptor beta chains in this list originate from one sample, sequenced in a study of cytomegalovirus exposure and HLA in healthy donors. The PCR was carried out with 60 Vbeta primers and 13 Jbeta primers. Sequencing used immunoSEQ multiplex PCR; TCRdb keeps in-frame clones, though not all of them. The data hold 190,000 or so clones, with approximately 78% observed a single time. The specimen was PBMCs. These receptors were taken from a woman aged 45 to 65 in good health and CMV-seropositive.

V gene TRBV7-9 combines with J gene TRBJ2-5; tentatively, D is TRBD2 (5 bases). The CDR3 totals 13 residues. Germline V gene data show CDR1 as SEHNR and CDR2 as FQNEAQ (reference sequence). V lost 7 bases and J 2 bases, leaving 11 bases between the germline ends. For the CDR3, the DNA is TGTGCCAGCAAGTACGGACTTCAAGAGACCCAGTACTTC. It specifies CASKYGLQETQYF.

The chain recombines TRBV5-1 with TRBJ2-5; 9 positions agree with TRBD1. This CDR3 region has 13 residues. The junction had 3 bases not matched to a gene; V was cut back by 4 bases and J by 5 bases. Per germline, CDR1 SGHRS and CDR2 YFSETQ. The DNA of the CDR3 is TGCGCCAGCAGCGTGGGGACAGGGGAGACCCAGTACTTC. Translating gives CASSVGTGETQYF.

This sequence joins TRBV9 and TRBJ2-6; weak D call: TRBD2 (5 bases). CDR3 length equals 16 residues. CDR1 is SGDLS and CDR2 is YYNGEE in the germline V gene. V gave up 4 bases and J gave up 0 bases, with 11 bases separating them. The CDR3 protein is CASSLGLSSGANVLTF. The CDR3 nucleotides are TGTGCCAGCAGCCTCGGACTGAGCTCTGGGGCCAACGTCCTGACTTTC.

The chain employs TRBV7-3 and TRBJ2-3; D perhaps matches TRBD2 (6 bases). V dropped 5 bases and J dropped 0 bases, with 12 bases sitting between them. Looked up from germline, CDR1 is SGHTA and CDR2 is FQGTGA. The CDR3 spans 15 residues. The CDR3 reads CASSPQGLSTDTQYF. The CDR3 DNA reads TGTGCCAGCAGCCCTCAGGGACTGAGCACAGATACGCAGTATTTT.

The chain links TRBV5-1 to TRBJ2-4; D remains unclear. The germline V gene encodes CDR1 SGHRS and CDR2 YFSETQ. This CDR3 has 13 amino acids. The V and J ends lost 0 bases and 8 bases respectively, with 9 bases between them. CDR3 amino acids: CASSLARSDIQYF. CDR3 DNA sequence: TGCGCCAGCAGCTTGGCCCGGTCTGACATTCAGTACTTC.

In DNA form, the CDR3 reads TGTGCCAGCAGGAAGGGGGCCATTCAAGATACGCAGTATTTT. This sequence encodes CASRKGAIQDTQYF. This chain joins TRBV25-1 and TRBJ2-3; 7 bases agree with TRBD1. Germline loops: CDR1 MGHDK, CDR2 SYGVNS. The trim removed 6 bases at V and 5 bases at J, leaving 8 bases unmatched. This CDR3 spans 14 amino acids.

J is TRBJ1-4 and V is TRBV5-1; 7 bases line up with TRBD1. Germline CDR1 reads SGHRS; CDR2 reads YFSETQ. The V gene end was trimmed by 3 bases and the J gene end by 4 bases; junction bases not matched to a gene: 12. The CDR3 consists of 17 residues. The CDR3 nucleotides are TGCGCCAGCAGCTCGGGACAGCACCTCACCGGTAATGAAAAACTGTTTTTT. Its protein is CASSSGQHLTGNEKLFF.

The gene calls are TRBV11-3 and TRBJ2-2; TRBD2 matches at 7 bases. The germline V gene has CDR1 SGHNT and CDR2 YENEEA. With 1 base clipped from V and 7 bases from J, the junction kept 12 bases outside the gene matches. The CDR3 length is 17 residues. For the CDR3, the DNA is TGTGCCAGCAGCTTAGGCTTTGCGGCGGGAGTGGGCGGGGAGCTGTTTTTT. Protein: CASSLGFAAGVGGELFF.

This chain uses TRBV7-9 with TRBJ2-2; 7 bases map to TRBD2. V shed 2 bases and J 3 bases; nucleotides not matched to a gene: 3. The CDR3 has 15 amino acids. Germline V gene sequence: CDR1 SEHNR, CDR2 FQNEAQ (reference sequence). In DNA form, the CDR3 reads TGTGCCAGCAGCTTACAGAGCGGGGACACCGGGGAGCTGTTTTTT. This codes for CASSLQSGDTGELFF.

The V gene is TRBV18, the J gene TRBJ2-1; 7 bases are shared with TRBD2. The V and J ends lost 1 base and 8 bases, in that order; junction bases with no gene match: 11. The CDR3 is 16 amino acids. Germline assignment: CDR1 KGHSH and CDR2 LQKENI. CDR3 coding DNA: TGTGCCAGCTCACCACTAGCCCGAAGGGGAGGGGATGAGCAGTTCTTC. Translation: CASSPLARRGGDEQFF.